These 14 T cell receptor beta chains share one sample of origin, sequenced in a study of blood T cells in healthy people across ages. A second 7 to 11 cycle PCR used barcoded and J-beta primers. A single record per CDR3 protein comes from TCRdb applying MiXCR to the 5' RACE reads. This sample has approximately 1,700,000 distinct CDR3 sequences, with about two fifths found just once. The specimen was blood. Receptor source: a human donor in good health.

A note on this clonotype: The junction and the germline gene differ at one end; a read error may be behind it. The genes are TRBV5-1 and TRBJ1-2; D remains unclear. This CDR3 contains 14 residues. CDR1 is SGHRS, CDR2 YFSETQ, per germline. The CDR3 sequence is CASSLALRVYGCTF. CDR3 nucleotide sequence: TGCGCCAGCAGCTTGGCTTTAAGGGTCTATGGCTGCACCTTC.

The chain uses TRBV7-2 and TRBJ2-5; a weak D match, TRBD1 (6 bases). This CDR3 spans 14 amino acids. CDR1 is SGHTA and CDR2 is FQGNSA in the germline V gene. The V gene lost 4 bases and the J gene lost 5 bases, with 14 bases spanning the gap. The CDR3 bases are TGTGCCAGCAGCTCGACAGGCCCTTGGGAGACCCAGTACTTC. This gives the protein CASSSTGPWETQYF.

The chain links TRBV20-1 to TRBJ2-1; 7 bases fit TRBD2. CDR1 is DFQATT, CDR2 SNEGSKA, per germline (reference sequence). This CDR3 spans 16 amino acids. V lost 3 bases, J lost 0 bases, and 8 bases stayed unmatched. The CDR3 sequence: CSASSLARSSYNEQFF. DNA for the CDR3: TGCAGTGCTAGCTCACTAGCGCGTAGCTCCTACAATGAGCAGTTCTTC.

The rearrangement uses TRBV3-1 and TRBJ1-4, with 11 bases matching TRBD1. Trimming at V came to 4 bases and at J to 7 bases, leaving 8 bases not matched to a gene. Germline values: CDR1 LGHDT, CDR2 YNNKEL (reference sequence). The CDR3 length is 16 residues. DNA of the CDR3: TGTGCCAGCAGCCCCCCCGTTGGGACAGGGGGTGAAAAACTGTTTTTT. Amino acid sequence: CASSPPVGTGGEKLFF. Based on the CDR3 plus reference TRBV3-1 and TRBJ1-4, the full variable domain is DTAVSQTPKYLVTQMGNDKSIKCEQNLGHDTMYWYKQDSKKFLKIMFSYNNKELIINETVPNRFSPKSPDKAHLNLHINSLELGDSAVYFCASSPPVGTGGEKLFFGSGTQLSVL.

In this sample, this clonotype turned up a few times. This chain connects TRBV6-1 to TRBJ2-5, with D uncertain. The DNA end is more similar to TRBJ2-7, so the J call may be wrong. Germline CDR1 MNHNS, CDR2 SASEGT. The CDR3 has 13 amino acids. In nucleotides, the CDR3 is TGTGCCAGCAGTGTTATCCCGCCGGACGAGCAGTACTTC. This sequence encodes CASSVIPPDEQYF.

This chain uses TRBV3-1 with TRBJ2-1, with D unresolved. Trimming took off 3 bases at V and 9 bases at J, with 15 bases between the two ends. The germline V gene encodes CDR1 LGHDT and CDR2 YNNKEL (reference sequence). CDR3 length equals 14 residues. This CDR3 is CASSHLDRPGEQFF. The CDR3 DNA sequence: TGTGCCAGCAGCCATTTGGACCGTCCGGGTGAGCAGTTCTTC.

V is TRBV7-2 and J is TRBJ1-6; 7 bases match TRBD1. This CDR3 region has 15 residues. Germline lookup yields CDR1 SGHTA and CDR2 FQGNSA. Trimming cost V 2 bases and J 8 bases; bases outside gene matches: 6. CDR3 region: CASSLSRTGDSPLHF. The DNA of the CDR3 is TGTGCCAGCAGCTTATCCCGGACAGGAGATTCACCCCTCCACTTT.

This clonotype was counted between two and nine times. The chain joins TRBV28 to TRBJ2-5, with a tentative D call TRBD1 (6 bases). Germline values: CDR1 MDHEN, CDR2 SYDVKM. The V and J ends lost 5 bases and 4 bases respectively, with 11 bases between them. CDR3 length: 13 residues. This CDR3 reads CASSTTGTETQYF. The DNA for the CDR3 is TGTGCCAGCAGTACCACAGGGACAGAGACCCAGTACTTC.

The chain carries TRBV27 and TRBJ2-1; D is possibly TRBD2 (5 bases). Deletions cut 8 bases from V and 4 bases from J, with 12 bases between. Germline assignment: CDR1 MNHEY and CDR2 SMNVEV (reference sequence). The length of the CDR3 is 13 residues. CDR3 residues: CASGRLSYNEQFF. In DNA form, the CDR3 reads TGTGCCAGCGGAAGACTATCTTACAATGAGCAGTTCTTC.

The chain carries TRBV13 and TRBJ2-1; 11 bases are a match to TRBD2. This CDR3 comprises 17 residues. Germline CDR1 reads PRHDT; CDR2 reads FYEKMQ (reference sequence). V lost 2 bases and J lost 5; bases outside the gene matches: 8. The CDR3 is CASSLWSSGGKHNEQFF. In nucleotides, the CDR3 is TGTGCCAGCAGCTTATGGTCTAGCGGGGGGAAGCACAATGAGCAGTTCTTC.

V is TRBV15 and J is TRBJ1-2, with D tentatively TRBD1 (5 bases). Germline values: CDR1 LNHNV, CDR2 YYDKDF (reference sequence). V was cut by 1 base and J by 4 bases, with 10 bases left in between. The CDR3 runs 14 residues. Here the CDR3 reads CATSRVGGGYGYTF. CDR3 coding DNA: TGTGCCACCAGCAGAGTGGGGGGAGGCTATGGCTACACCTTC.

In its sample, this clonotype was seen a few times. The V call is TRBV20-1, the J call TRBJ2-4; D call uncertain. The DNA end is a closer match to TRBJ2-7, so the J assignment may be wrong. The CDR3 contains 15 residues. From germline, CDR1 is DFQATT and CDR2 SNEGSKA (reference sequence). CDR3 in DNA: TGCAGTGCTAGCATGCTGAAGTTTTTCTCCTACGAGCAGTACTTC. It is translated as CSASMLKFFSYEQYF.

This chain links TRBV11-2 with TRBJ2-7; 10 nucleotides agree with TRBD2. CDR1 and CDR2 (germline): SGHAT, FQNNGV. CDR3 length: 16 amino acids. With V trimmed by 3 bases and J by 5 bases, 10 bases remained unmatched. Written as DNA, the CDR3 is TGTGCCAGCAGCTTCGTCGGGACTAGCGCCGGGGACGAGCAGTACTTC. Its protein product is CASSFVGTSAGDEQYF.

The chain joins TRBV12-3 or TRBV12-4 to TRBJ2-1, with TRBD1 matching over 12 bases. CDR3 length equals 15 residues. V dropped 5 bases and J dropped 9; count of bases not matched to a gene: 8. DNA for the CDR3: TGTGCCAGCAGTGCTACCGGGACAGGGGGCAGTGAGCAGTTCTTC. Its protein product is CASSATGTGGSEQFF.